Detailed here is one TCR beta chain. The sample is drawn from a study of shared T cell receptors in the human thymus. Produced via immunoSEQ multiplex PCR; TCRdb's table is partial and in-frame only. The sample shows roughly 500,000 clones, around three quarters of them seen only once. Germline V gene sequence: CDR1 MGHRA, CDR2 YSYEKL. The V gene lost 0 bases and the J gene lost 0 bases, with 6 bases spanning the gap. This CDR3 is 15 amino acids long. Another study also made use of these data, one on human thymus T cells. In that study: Thymic and blood repertoires showed apparently biased V and J gene usage. As related research reported, thymic repertoires overlapped highly among unrelated individuals.

Sequenced: thymocytes. The clonotype comes from a boy under two years old with a congenital heart defect. V is TRBV4-1 and J is TRBJ1-5; D uncertain. CDR3 sequence reads: CASSQDVHSNQPQHF. As DNA, the CDR3 is TGCGCCAGCAGCCAAGACGTACATAGCAATCAGCCCCAGCATTTT.